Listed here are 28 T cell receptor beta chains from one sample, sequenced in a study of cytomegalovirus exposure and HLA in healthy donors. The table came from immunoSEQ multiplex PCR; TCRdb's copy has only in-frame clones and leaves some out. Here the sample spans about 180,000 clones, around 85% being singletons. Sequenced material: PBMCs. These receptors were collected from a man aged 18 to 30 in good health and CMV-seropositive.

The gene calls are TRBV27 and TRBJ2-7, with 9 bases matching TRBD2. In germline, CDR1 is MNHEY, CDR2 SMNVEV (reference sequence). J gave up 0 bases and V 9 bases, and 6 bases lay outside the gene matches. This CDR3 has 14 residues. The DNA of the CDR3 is TGTGCCAGTGGGGGGACTAGCCTCTCCTACGAGCAGTACTTC. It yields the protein CASGGTSLSYEQYF.

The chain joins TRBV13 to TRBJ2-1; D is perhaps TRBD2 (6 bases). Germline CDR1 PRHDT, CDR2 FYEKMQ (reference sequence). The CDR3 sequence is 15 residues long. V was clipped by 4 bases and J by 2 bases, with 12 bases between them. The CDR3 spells CASSSAGAPYNEQFF. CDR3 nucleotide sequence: TGTGCCAGCAGCTCAGCGGGTGCACCCTACAATGAGCAGTTCTTC.

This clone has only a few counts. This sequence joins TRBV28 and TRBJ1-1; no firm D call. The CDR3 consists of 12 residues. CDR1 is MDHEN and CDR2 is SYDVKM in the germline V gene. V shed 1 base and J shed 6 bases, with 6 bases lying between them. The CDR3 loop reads CASSLSRAEAFF. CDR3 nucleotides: TGTGCCAGCAGTTTATCGAGGGCTGAAGCTTTCTTT. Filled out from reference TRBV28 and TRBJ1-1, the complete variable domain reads DVKVTQSSRYLVKRTGEKVFLECVQDMDHENMFWYRQDPGLGLRLIYFSYDVKMKEKGDIPEGYSVSREKKERFSLILESASTNQTSMYLCASSLSRAEAFFGQGTRLTVV.

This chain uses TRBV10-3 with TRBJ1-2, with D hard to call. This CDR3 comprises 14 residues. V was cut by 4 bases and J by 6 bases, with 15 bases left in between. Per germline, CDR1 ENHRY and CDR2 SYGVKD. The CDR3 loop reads CAISGRGGMDGYTF. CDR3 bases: TGTGCCATCAGTGGGCGGGGAGGCATGGATGGCTACACCTTC.

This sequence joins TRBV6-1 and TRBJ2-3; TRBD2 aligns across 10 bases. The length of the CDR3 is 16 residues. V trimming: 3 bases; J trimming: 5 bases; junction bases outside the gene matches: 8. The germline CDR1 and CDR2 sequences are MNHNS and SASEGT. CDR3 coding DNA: TGTGCCAGCAGTGATCCTAGCGGGAGTTCAGGAGATACGCAGTATTTT. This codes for CASSDPSGSSGDTQYF.

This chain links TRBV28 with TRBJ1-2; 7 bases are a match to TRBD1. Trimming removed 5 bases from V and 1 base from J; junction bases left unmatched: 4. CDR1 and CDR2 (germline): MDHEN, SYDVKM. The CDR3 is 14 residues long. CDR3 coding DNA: TGTGCCAGCAGTGAGACAGGGAATAACTATGGCTACACCTTC. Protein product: CASSETGNNYGYTF.

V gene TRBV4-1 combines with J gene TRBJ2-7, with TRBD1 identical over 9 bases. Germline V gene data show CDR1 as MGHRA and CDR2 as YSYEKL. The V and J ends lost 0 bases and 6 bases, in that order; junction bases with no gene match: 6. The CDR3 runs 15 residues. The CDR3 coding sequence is TGCGCCAGCAGCCAAGATCGGGACAGGGTGTTCGAGCAGTACTTC. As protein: CASSQDRDRVFEQYF.

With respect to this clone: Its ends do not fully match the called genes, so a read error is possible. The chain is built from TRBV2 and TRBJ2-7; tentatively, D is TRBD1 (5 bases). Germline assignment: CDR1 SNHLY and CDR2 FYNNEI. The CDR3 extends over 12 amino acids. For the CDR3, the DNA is TGTGCCGGCAGTGTCTCAGGGTACGAGCAGTACTTC. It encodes CAGSVSGYEQYF.

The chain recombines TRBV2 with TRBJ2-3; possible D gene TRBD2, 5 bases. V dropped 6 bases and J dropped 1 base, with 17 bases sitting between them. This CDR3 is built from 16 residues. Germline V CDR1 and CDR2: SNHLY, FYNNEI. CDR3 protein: CASSPLRASGTDTQYF. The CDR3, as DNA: TGTGCCAGCAGCCCCTTGAGGGCAAGTGGCACAGATACGCAGTATTTT.

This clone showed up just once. Here the CDR3 DNA reads TGTGCCAGCAGCCCTTACACAGATACGCAGTATTTT. Translating gives CASSPYTDTQYF. The V gene is TRBV7-9, the J gene TRBJ2-3; D not resolved. The V gene lost 5 bases and the J gene lost 2 bases, with 5 bases spanning the gap. Germline CDR1 is SEHNR and CDR2 is FQNEAQ (reference sequence). The CDR3 is 12 residues long.

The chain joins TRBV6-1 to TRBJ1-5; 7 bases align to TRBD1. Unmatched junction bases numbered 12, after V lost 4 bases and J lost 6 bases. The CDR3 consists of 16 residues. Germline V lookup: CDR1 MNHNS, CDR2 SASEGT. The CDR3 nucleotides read TGTGCCAGCAGTGTCTTTACAGGGGCTCAGGGTCAGCCCCAGCATTTT. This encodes CASSVFTGAQGQPQHF.

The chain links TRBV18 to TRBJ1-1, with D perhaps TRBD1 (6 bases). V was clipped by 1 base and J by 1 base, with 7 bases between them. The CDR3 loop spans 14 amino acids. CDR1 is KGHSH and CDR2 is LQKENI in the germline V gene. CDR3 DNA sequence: TGTGCCAGCTCACCACAGGACAGGAACACTGAAGCTTTCTTT. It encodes CASSPQDRNTEAFF. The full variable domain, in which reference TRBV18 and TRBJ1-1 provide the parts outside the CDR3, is NAGVMQNPRHLVRRRGQEARLRCSPMKGHSHVYWYRQLPEEGLKFMVYLQKENIIDESGMPKERFSAEFPKEGPSILRIQQVVRGDSAAYFCASSPQDRNTEAFFGQGTRLTVV.

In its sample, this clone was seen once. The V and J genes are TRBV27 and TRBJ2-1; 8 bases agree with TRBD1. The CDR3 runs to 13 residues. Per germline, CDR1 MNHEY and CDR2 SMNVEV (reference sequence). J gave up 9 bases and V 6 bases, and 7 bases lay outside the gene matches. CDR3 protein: CASRTGAFGEQFF. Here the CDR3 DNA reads TGTGCCAGCAGGACAGGGGCTTTCGGTGAGCAGTTCTTC.

The CDR3: CASSQFPNSLREQYF. CDR3 nucleotides: TGTGCCAGCAGCCAATTTCCTAACAGTCTCCGCGAGCAGTACTTC. This sequence joins TRBV9 and TRBJ2-7; D not resolved. CDR1 and CDR2 from the germline V gene are SGDLS and YYNGEE. Trimming left V 4 bases short and J 6 bases short, with 20 bases between. The CDR3 sequence is 15 residues long. The whole variable domain, filled in from reference TRBV9 and TRBJ2-7, reads DSGVTQTPKHLITATGQRVTLRCSPRSGDLSVYWYQQSLDQGLQFLIQYYNGEERAKGNILERFSAQQFPDLHSELNLSSLELGDSALYFCASSQFPNSLREQYFGPGTRLTVT.

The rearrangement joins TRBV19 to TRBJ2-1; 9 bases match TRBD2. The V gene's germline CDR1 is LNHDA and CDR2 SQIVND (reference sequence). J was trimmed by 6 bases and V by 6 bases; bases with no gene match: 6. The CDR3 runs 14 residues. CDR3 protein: CASRDAGGGNEQFF. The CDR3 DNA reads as TGTGCCAGTAGAGACGCGGGAGGGGGCAATGAGCAGTTCTTC. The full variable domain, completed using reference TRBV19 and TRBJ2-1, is DGGITQSPKYLFRKEGQNVTLSCEQNLNHDAMYWYRQDPGQGLRLIYYSQIVNDFQKGDIAEGYSVSREKKESFPLTVTSAQKNPTAFYLCASRDAGGGNEQFFGPGTRLTVL.

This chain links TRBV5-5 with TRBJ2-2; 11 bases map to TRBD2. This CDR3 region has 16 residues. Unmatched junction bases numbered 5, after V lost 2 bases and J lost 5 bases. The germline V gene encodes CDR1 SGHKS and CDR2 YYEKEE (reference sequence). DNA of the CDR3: TGTGCCAGCAGCTTACTAGCGGGAGCGAGTACCGGGGAGCTGTTTTTT. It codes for CASSLLAGASTGELFF. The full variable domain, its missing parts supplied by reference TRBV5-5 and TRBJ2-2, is DAGVTQSPTHLIKTRGQQVTLRCSPISGHKSVSWYQQVLGQGPQFIFQYYEKEERGRGNFPDRFSARQFPNYSSELNVNALLLGDSALYLCASSLLAGASTGELFFGEGSRLTVL.

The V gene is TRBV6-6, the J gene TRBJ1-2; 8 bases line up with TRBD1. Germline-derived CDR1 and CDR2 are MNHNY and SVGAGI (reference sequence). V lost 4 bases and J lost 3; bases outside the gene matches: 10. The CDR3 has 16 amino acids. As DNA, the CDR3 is TGTGCCAGCAGTTCAACTATGACAGGGGCGGACTATGGCTACACCTTC. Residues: CASSSTMTGADYGYTF.

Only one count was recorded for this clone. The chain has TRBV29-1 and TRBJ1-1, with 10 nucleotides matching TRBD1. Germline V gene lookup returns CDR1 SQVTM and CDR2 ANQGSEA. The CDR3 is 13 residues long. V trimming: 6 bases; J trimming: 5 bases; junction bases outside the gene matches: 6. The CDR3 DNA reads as TGCAGCGTGGCGGGACAGGGGTGGACTGAAGCTTTCTTT. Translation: CSVAGQGWTEAFF.

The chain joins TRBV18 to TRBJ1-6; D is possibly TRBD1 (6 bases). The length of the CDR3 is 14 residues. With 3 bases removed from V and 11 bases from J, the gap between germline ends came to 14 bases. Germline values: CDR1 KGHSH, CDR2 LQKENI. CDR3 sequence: CASSPRQELPPLHF. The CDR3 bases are TGTGCCAGCTCACCCCGACAGGAACTACCACCCCTCCACTTT.

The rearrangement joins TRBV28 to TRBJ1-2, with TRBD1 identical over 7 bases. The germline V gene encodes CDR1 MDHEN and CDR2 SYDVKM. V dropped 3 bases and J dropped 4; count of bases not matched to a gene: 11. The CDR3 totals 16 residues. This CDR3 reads CASSFIGQDRAYGYTF. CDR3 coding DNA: TGTGCCAGCAGTTTCATCGGACAGGATCGAGCCTATGGCTACACCTTC.

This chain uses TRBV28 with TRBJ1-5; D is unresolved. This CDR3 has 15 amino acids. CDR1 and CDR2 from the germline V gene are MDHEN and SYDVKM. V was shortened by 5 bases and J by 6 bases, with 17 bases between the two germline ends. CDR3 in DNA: TGTGCCAGCAGTCCCGGACTCCTACGAAGTCAGCCCCAGCATTTT. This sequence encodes CASSPGLLRSQPQHF. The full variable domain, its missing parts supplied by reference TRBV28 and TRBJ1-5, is DVKVTQSSRYLVKRTGEKVFLECVQDMDHENMFWYRQDPGLGLRLIYFSYDVKMKEKGDIPEGYSVSREKKERFSLILESASTNQTSMYLCASSPGLLRSQPQHFGDGTRLSIL.

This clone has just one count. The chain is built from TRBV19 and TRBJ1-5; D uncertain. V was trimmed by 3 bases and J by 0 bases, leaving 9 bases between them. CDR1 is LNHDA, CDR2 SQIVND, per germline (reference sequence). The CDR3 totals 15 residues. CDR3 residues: CASSIASYSNQPQHF. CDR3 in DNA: TGTGCCAGTAGTATTGCGAGTTATAGCAATCAGCCCCAGCATTTT.

The DNA of the CDR3 is TGTGCCAGCAGCTTTAACAGGCCGAACACTGAAGCTTTCTTT. Residues: CASSFNRPNTEAFF. The V and J genes are TRBV7-8 and TRBJ1-1; D may be TRBD1 (5 bases). Germline V gives CDR1 SGHVS, CDR2 FQNEAQ. Trimming shortened V by 3 bases and J by 1 base, and 9 bases separated the two germline ends. CDR3 length: 14 amino acids.

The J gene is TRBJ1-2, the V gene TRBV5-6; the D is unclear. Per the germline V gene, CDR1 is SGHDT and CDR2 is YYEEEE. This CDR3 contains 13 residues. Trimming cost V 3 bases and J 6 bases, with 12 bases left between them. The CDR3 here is CASSWSVDNGYTF. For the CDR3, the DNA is TGTGCCAGCAGCTGGTCTGTTGACAATGGCTACACCTTC.

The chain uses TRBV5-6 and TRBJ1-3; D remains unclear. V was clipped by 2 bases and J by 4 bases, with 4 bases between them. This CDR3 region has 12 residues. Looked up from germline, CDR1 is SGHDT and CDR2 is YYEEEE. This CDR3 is CASSLQGNTIYF. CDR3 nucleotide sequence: TGTGCCAGCAGCTTACAGGGAAACACCATATATTTT. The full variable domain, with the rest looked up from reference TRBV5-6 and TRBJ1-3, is DAGVTQSPTHLIKTRGQQVTLRCSPKSGHDTVSWYQQALGQGPQFIFQYYEEEERQRGNFPDRFSGHQFPNYSSELNVNALLLGDSALYLCASSLQGNTIYFGEGSWLTVV.

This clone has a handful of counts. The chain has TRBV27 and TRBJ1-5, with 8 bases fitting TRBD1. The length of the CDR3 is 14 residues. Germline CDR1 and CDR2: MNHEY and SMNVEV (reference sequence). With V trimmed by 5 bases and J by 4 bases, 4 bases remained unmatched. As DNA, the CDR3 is TGTGCCAGCAGTACCTACAGGGGGAATCAGCCCCAGCATTTT. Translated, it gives CASSTYRGNQPQHF.

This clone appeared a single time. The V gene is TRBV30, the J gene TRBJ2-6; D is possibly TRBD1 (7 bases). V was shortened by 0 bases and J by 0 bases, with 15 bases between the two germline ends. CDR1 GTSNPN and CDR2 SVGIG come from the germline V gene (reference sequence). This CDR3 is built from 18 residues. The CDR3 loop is CAWSVLEGALSGANVLTF. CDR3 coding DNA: TGTGCCTGGAGTGTACTGGAGGGGGCCCTCTCTGGGGCCAACGTCCTGACTTTC. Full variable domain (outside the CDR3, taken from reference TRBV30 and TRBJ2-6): SQTIHQWPATLVQPVGSPLSLECTVEGTSNPNLYWYRQAAGRGLQLLFYSVGIGQISSEVPQNLSASRPQDRQFILSSKKLLLSDSGFYLCAWSVLEGALSGANVLTFGAGSRLTVL.

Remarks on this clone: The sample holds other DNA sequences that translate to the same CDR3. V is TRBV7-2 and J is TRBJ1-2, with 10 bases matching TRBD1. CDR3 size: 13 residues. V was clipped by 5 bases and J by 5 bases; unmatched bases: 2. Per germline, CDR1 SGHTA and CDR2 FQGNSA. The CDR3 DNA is TGTGCCAGCAGCCAGGGACAGGGGTATGGCTACACCTTC. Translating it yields CASSQGQGYGYTF.